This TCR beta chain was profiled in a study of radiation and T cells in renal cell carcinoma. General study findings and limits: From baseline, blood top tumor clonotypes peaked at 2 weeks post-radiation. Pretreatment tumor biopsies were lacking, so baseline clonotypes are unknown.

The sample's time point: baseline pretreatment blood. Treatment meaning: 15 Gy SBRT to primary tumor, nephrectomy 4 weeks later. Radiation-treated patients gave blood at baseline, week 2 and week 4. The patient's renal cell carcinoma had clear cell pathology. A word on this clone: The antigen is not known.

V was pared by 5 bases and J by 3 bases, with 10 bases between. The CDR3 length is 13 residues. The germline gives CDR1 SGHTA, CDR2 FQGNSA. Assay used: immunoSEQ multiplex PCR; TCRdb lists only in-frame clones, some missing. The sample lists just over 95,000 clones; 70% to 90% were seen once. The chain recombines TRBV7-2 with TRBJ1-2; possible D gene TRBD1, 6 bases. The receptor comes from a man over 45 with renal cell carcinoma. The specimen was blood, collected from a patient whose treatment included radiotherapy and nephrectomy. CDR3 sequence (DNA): TGTGCCAGCAGCCCTAGGACAGACTATGGCTACACCTTC. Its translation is CASSPRTDYGYTF.